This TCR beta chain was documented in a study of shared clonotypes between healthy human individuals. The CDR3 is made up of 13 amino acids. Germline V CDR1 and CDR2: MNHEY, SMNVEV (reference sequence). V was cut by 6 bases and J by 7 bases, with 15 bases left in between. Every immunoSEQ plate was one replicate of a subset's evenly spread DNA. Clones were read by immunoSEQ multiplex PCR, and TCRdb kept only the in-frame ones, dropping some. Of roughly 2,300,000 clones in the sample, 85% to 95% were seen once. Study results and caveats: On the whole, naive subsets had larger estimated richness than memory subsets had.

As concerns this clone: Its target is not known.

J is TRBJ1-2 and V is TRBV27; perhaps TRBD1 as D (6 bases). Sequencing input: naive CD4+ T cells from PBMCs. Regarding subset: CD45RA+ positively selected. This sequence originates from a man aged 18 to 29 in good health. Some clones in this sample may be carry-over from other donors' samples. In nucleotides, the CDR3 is TGTGCCAGCAGGGATACAGGGAGTGGTGGCTACACCTTC. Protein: CASRDTGSGGYTF.